This passage covers 10 T cell receptor beta chains from one sample sequenced in a study of identical twins. TCRdb recomputed calls from the 5' RACE reads with MiXCR, one row per CDR3 protein. The sample lists 400,000 to 500,000 distinct CDR3 sequences, around a sixth occurring once. The sample taken for sequencing was naive T cells sorted from blood. These TCRs come from a man between 50 and 59 years old in good health.

V gene TRBV4-1 combines with J gene TRBJ1-1; the D is unclear. V lost 4 bases and J lost 1, with 13 bases in between. Germline CDR1 is MGHRA and CDR2 is YSYEKL. This CDR3 has 15 residues. The CDR3 protein is CASSLAFHKNTEAFF. The CDR3, as DNA: TGCGCCAGCAGCCTCGCTTTCCATAAGAACACTGAAGCTTTCTTT.

The table lists this clonotype with a few counts. The V gene is TRBV10-3, the J gene TRBJ2-1; 9 bases are shared with TRBD1. CDR1 and CDR2 (germline): ENHRY, SYGVKD. The CDR3 extends over 15 amino acids. V lost 7 bases, J lost 2 bases, and 6 bases stayed unmatched. This CDR3 reads CAIKKGTGTYNEQFF. CDR3 nucleotide sequence: TGTGCCATCAAGAAAGGGACAGGGACCTACAATGAGCAGTTCTTC.

This clonotype came up many times. The rearrangement joins TRBV27 to TRBJ1-4, with a tentative D call TRBD1 (6 bases). The CDR3 extends over 14 amino acids. The germline V and J ends were trimmed by 1 base and 6 bases, with 9 bases remaining between them. Per germline, CDR1 MNHEY and CDR2 SMNVEV (reference sequence). The CDR3 sequence is CASSLLGGDEKLFF. CDR3 nucleotide sequence: TGTGCCAGCAGTTTATTGGGGGGCGATGAAAAACTGTTTTTT.

Ten or more counts support this clonotype. The chain combines TRBV2 with TRBJ1-5; D is unresolved. In germline, CDR1 is SNHLY, CDR2 FYNNEI. The CDR3 sequence is 14 residues long. V gave up 3 bases and J gave up 0 bases, with 6 bases separating them. CDR3 sequence reads: CASSDYTSNQPQHF. The CDR3 DNA is TGTGCCAGCAGTGATTATACTAGCAATCAGCCCCAGCATTTT.

Ten or more counts support this clonotype. The V gene is TRBV20-1, the J gene TRBJ2-1, with TRBD2 matching over 10 bases. J was trimmed by 7 bases and V by 5 bases; bases with no gene match: 2. The CDR3 loop spans 12 amino acids. Germline V gene lookup returns CDR1 DFQATT and CDR2 SNEGSKA (reference sequence). CDR3 sequence reads: CSALGLANEQFF. CDR3 DNA sequence: TGCAGTGCTTTGGGACTAGCGAATGAGCAGTTCTTC.

The genes are TRBV6-2 or TRBV6-3 and TRBJ2-2; D gene ambiguous. The germline V and J ends were trimmed by 10 bases and 0 bases, with 12 bases remaining between them. Germline V lookup: CDR1 MNHEY, CDR2 SVGEGT. There are 14 residues in the CDR3. The CDR3 loop reads CAIRGSPNTGELFF. CDR3 coding DNA: TGTGCCATCAGAGGTTCCCCGAACACCGGGGAGCTGTTTTTT.

The chain couples TRBV29-1 to TRBJ2-2, with 7 bases aligning to TRBD2. With 6 bases clipped from V and 0 bases from J, the junction kept 7 bases outside the gene matches. From germline, CDR1 is SQVTM and CDR2 ANQGSEA. The CDR3 is 15 residues long. The CDR3 region is CSVERGGANTGELFF. For the CDR3, the DNA is TGCAGCGTCGAGCGGGGCGGCGCGAACACCGGGGAGCTGTTTTTT.

This clonotype was observed a few times. The V and J genes are TRBV29-1 and TRBJ2-7; 8 nucleotides agree with TRBD2. Germline trimming cut 5 bases from V and 1 base from J; bases unmatched to any gene: 7. From germline, CDR1 is SQVTM and CDR2 ANQGSEA. The CDR3 contains 14 residues. The CDR3 loop is CSVTTSGPSYEQYF. Written as DNA, the CDR3 is TGCAGCGTTACAACTAGCGGACCTTCCTACGAGCAGTACTTC.

This rearrangement joins TRBV6-1 to TRBJ2-6; 10 bases agree with TRBD1. The J segment lost 0 bases and the V segment lost 5 bases, leaving 7 bases of the junction unmatched. CDR1 and CDR2 (germline): MNHNS, SASEGT. The length of the CDR3 is 18 residues. The CDR3 sequence is CASSPGTGAFSGANVLTF. Written as DNA, the CDR3 is TGTGCCAGCAGTCCCGGGACAGGGGCGTTCTCTGGGGCCAACGTCCTGACTTTC.

J is TRBJ2-3 and V is TRBV29-1; D is unclear. There are 12 residues in the CDR3. V was cut by 4 bases and J by 2 bases, with 7 bases left in between. Germline values: CDR1 SQVTM, CDR2 ANQGSEA. The CDR3 here is CSVVQVTDTQYF. The CDR3, as DNA: TGCAGCGTTGTCCAGGTCACAGATACGCAGTATTTT.